Each of the 24 T cell receptor beta chains below was sequenced from the same sample in a study of T cell responses to AZD1222 COVID-19 vaccine. The assay was immunoSEQ multiplex PCR, and TCRdb's table has in-frame clones only and misses some. Among some 130,000 clones listed, 80% to 95% were seen once. Here the sequenced sample was peripheral blood, taken 28 days after the second AZD1222 dose. These receptor sequences come from an adult who received the AZD1222 COVID-19 vaccine.

This chain connects TRBV6-5 to TRBJ2-7; D is ambiguous. The germline V and J ends were trimmed by 4 bases and 1 base, with 11 bases remaining between them. The CDR3 consists of 14 residues. The germline gives CDR1 MNHEY, CDR2 SVGAGI. CDR3 loop: CASSSTRVSYEQYF. CDR3 in DNA: TGTGCCAGCAGTTCGACCCGGGTTTCCTACGAGCAGTACTTC.

This rearrangement joins TRBV6-6 to TRBJ2-3; 9 nucleotides agree with TRBD2. The CDR3 is 14 amino acids. The germline V gene has CDR1 MNHNY and CDR2 SVGAGI (reference sequence). Trimming at V came to 6 bases and at J to 2 bases, leaving 3 bases not matched to a gene. CDR3 in amino acids: CASSRLADTDTQYF. CDR3 DNA: TGTGCCAGCAGCCGACTAGCGGACACAGATACGCAGTATTTT.

Only one count was recorded for this clone. The chain joins TRBV6-5 to TRBJ2-5; D gene uncertain. The germline V and J ends were trimmed by 0 bases and 2 bases, with 13 bases remaining between them. CDR3 length: 16 residues. Germline V gene sequence: CDR1 MNHEY, CDR2 SVGAGI. CDR3 DNA sequence: TGTGCCAGCAGTTACTCGTGGGCCACAATTCAAGAGACCCAGTACTTC. Translating gives CASSYSWATIQETQYF.

The chain is built from TRBV6-2 or TRBV6-3 and TRBJ1-2; D is undetermined. CDR1 is MNHEY, CDR2 SVGEGT, per germline. V was pared by 6 bases and J by 1 base, with 12 bases between. The CDR3 loop spans 14 amino acids. CDR3 loop: CASSVNLNNYGYTF. For the CDR3, the DNA is TGTGCCAGCAGCGTAAACCTAAATAACTATGGCTACACCTTC.

CDR3 sequence: CASSERDRVVSKNIQYF. CDR3 DNA: TGTGCCAGCAGTGAAAGGGACAGGGTCGTCTCCAAAAACATTCAGTACTTC. V usage is TRBV6-1 and J usage is TRBJ2-4; TRBD1 agrees at 9 bases. The CDR3 is 17 residues long. J gave up 2 bases and V 2 bases, and 7 bases lay outside the gene matches. From germline, CDR1 is MNHNS and CDR2 SASEGT.

The chain uses TRBV12-3 or TRBV12-4 and TRBJ2-7; D perhaps matches TRBD2 (6 bases). The CDR3 consists of 13 residues. V was shortened by 5 bases and J by 1 base, with 9 bases between the two germline ends. The CDR3 spells CASSRAGSYEQYV. Written as DNA, the CDR3 is TGTGCCAGCAGTAGGGCGGGGTCCTACGAGCAGTACGTC.

Concerning this clone itself: This specimen includes other DNA sequences encoding the same CDR3. The V gene is TRBV15, the J gene TRBJ1-1; D is unresolved. The V and J ends lost 0 bases and 1 base respectively, with 3 bases between them. CDR1 is LNHNV, CDR2 YYDKDF, per germline (reference sequence). The CDR3 is 13 residues long. The CDR3: CATSRDRNTEAFF. In nucleotides, the CDR3 is TGTGCCACCAGCAGAGACAGGAACACTGAAGCTTTCTTT.

The J gene is TRBJ1-2, the V gene TRBV13; D might be TRBD1 (5 bases). The V and J ends lost 1 base and 5 bases respectively, with 5 bases between them. Germline assignment: CDR1 PRHDT and CDR2 FYEKMQ (reference sequence). The CDR3 extends over 12 amino acids. Written as DNA, the CDR3 is TGTGCCAGCAGCTTAGAGGGGTATGGCTACACCTTC. This encodes CASSLEGYGYTF.

The V gene is TRBV5-1, the J gene TRBJ2-7, with 8 bases identical to TRBD2. The CDR3 is made up of 14 amino acids. Germline V gene data show CDR1 as SGHRS and CDR2 as YFSETQ. The V gene end was trimmed by 5 bases and the J gene end by 2 bases; junction bases not matched to a gene: 6. The CDR3 sequence is CASSQAGDPYEQYF. The CDR3 DNA sequence: TGCGCCAGCAGTCAAGCGGGAGACCCCTACGAGCAGTACTTC.

The chain links TRBV5-1 to TRBJ1-5; TRBD1 might be the D (6 bases). CDR3 length: 15 amino acids. The germline V gene encodes CDR1 SGHRS and CDR2 YFSETQ. V was clipped by 0 bases and J by 2 bases, with 9 bases between them. For the CDR3, the DNA is TGCGCCAGCAGCTTGGCCCCAGGGGGCAATCAGCCCCAGCATTTT. It codes for CASSLAPGGNQPQHF.

This clone showed up just once. The sample contains more than one DNA sequence encoding this CDR3. The chain has TRBV30 and TRBJ1-4, with TRBD1 identical over 8 bases. The CDR3 has 14 residues. The trim removed 1 base at V and 8 bases at J, leaving 6 bases unmatched. Germline lookup yields CDR1 GTSNPN and CDR2 SVGIG (reference sequence). CDR3 sequence reads: CAWSAGTGNEKLFF. CDR3 in DNA: TGTGCCTGGAGTGCCGGGACAGGCAACGAAAAACTGTTTTTT. The full variable domain, with the rest looked up from reference TRBV30 and TRBJ1-4, is SQTIHQWPATLVQPVGSPLSLECTVEGTSNPNLYWYRQAAGRGLQLLFYSVGIGQISSEVPQNLSASRPQDRQFILSSKKLLLSDSGFYLCAWSAGTGNEKLFFGSGTQLSVL.

V and J are TRBV12-3 or TRBV12-4 and TRBJ1-2; no definite D call. With 3 bases removed from V and 3 bases from J, the gap between germline ends came to 8 bases. The CDR3 is 13 residues long. The CDR3 coding sequence is TGTGCCAGCAGTTTCATCGTCGACTATGGCTACACCTTC. Amino acid sequence: CASSFIVDYGYTF.

The J gene is TRBJ1-4, the V gene TRBV9, with TRBD1 matching over 8 bases. CDR3 length: 14 amino acids. CDR1 is SGDLS and CDR2 is YYNGEE in the germline V gene. Losses at the gene ends were 5 bases for V and 8 bases for J; bases not matched to a gene: 8. In nucleotides, the CDR3 is TGTGCCAGCAGTCGGACAGGGAGAGACGAAAAACTGTTTTTT. The encoded protein is CASSRTGRDEKLFF.

This sequence joins TRBV12-3 or TRBV12-4 and TRBJ1-2; D is unclear. The CDR3 covers 11 residues. V was shortened by 2 bases and J by 6 bases, with 4 bases between the two germline ends. Written as DNA, the CDR3 is TGTGCCAGCAGTTTAAACAATGGCTACACCTTC. Its translation is CASSLNNGYTF.

The V and J genes are TRBV10-3 and TRBJ2-3; 11 bases agree with TRBD2. Germline CDR1 reads ENHRY; CDR2 reads SYGVKD. There are 13 residues in the CDR3. J was trimmed by 4 bases and V by 10 bases; bases with no gene match: 4. The CDR3 sequence: CANSGGAADTQYF. The CDR3, as DNA: TGTGCCAATAGCGGGGGGGCCGCAGATACGCAGTATTTT.

The chain couples TRBV15 to TRBJ2-7, with TRBD1 matching over 9 bases. V gave up 2 bases and J gave up 3 bases; unmatched junction bases: 8. Germline V CDR1 and CDR2: LNHNV, YYDKDF (reference sequence). The CDR3 is made up of 16 amino acids. The CDR3 DNA follows: TGTGCCACCAGCAGAAGAACAGGGGGCGGAAACTACGAGCAGTACTTC. Residues: CATSRRTGGGNYEQYF.

V usage is TRBV7-9 and J usage is TRBJ2-1; D uncertain. In germline, CDR1 is SEHNR, CDR2 FQNEAQ (reference sequence). Trimming shortened V by 5 bases and J by 0 bases, and 11 bases separated the two germline ends. There are 15 residues in the CDR3. This CDR3 reads CASSHETSSYNEQFF. The CDR3 region has the DNA TGTGCCAGCAGCCACGAGACGAGCTCCTACAATGAGCAGTTCTTC. Filled out from reference TRBV7-9 and TRBJ2-1, the complete variable domain reads DTGVSQNPRHKITKRGQNVTFRCDPISEHNRLYWYRQTLGQGPEFLTYFQNEAQLEKSRLLSDRFSAERPKGSFSTLEIQRTEQGDSAMYLCASSHETSSYNEQFFGPGTRLTVL.

This clone was found once. The rearrangement uses TRBV6-6 and TRBJ1-2; 11 nucleotides align to TRBD1. The germline gives CDR1 MNHNY, CDR2 SVGAGI (reference sequence). The CDR3 consists of 17 residues. Unmatched junction bases numbered 11, after V lost 5 bases and J lost 3 bases. CDR3 sequence reads: CASSPPLWTGGDYGYTF. CDR3 sequence (DNA): TGTGCCAGCAGTCCCCCCCTCTGGACAGGGGGCGACTATGGCTACACCTTC.

The gene calls are TRBV5-5 and TRBJ1-1; D is unclear. The CDR3 length is 15 residues. Trimming removed 0 bases at V and 7 bases at J, with 16 bases between. CDR1 and CDR2 from the germline V gene are SGHKS and YYEKEE (reference sequence). This chain's CDR3 is CASSLVGDANLEAFF. CDR3 bases: TGTGCCAGCAGCTTGGTGGGAGATGCCAACCTTGAAGCTTTCTTT.

CDR3 sequence (DNA): TGTGCCAGCAGCTCACAAGAATATGGCTACACCTTC. Its translation: CASSSQEYGYTF. The chain has TRBV9 and TRBJ1-2; D gene ambiguous. The CDR3 consists of 12 residues. Trimming left V 4 bases short and J 5 bases short, with 9 bases between. Germline CDR1 SGDLS, CDR2 YYNGEE.

The rearrangement uses TRBV30 and TRBJ1-1; 8 bases are shared with TRBD1. Germline assignment: CDR1 GTSNPN and CDR2 SVGIG (reference sequence). V shed 2 bases and J 0 bases; nucleotides not matched to a gene: 5. This CDR3 comprises 15 residues. This chain's CDR3 is CAWSPLDRVNTEAFF. In DNA form, the CDR3 reads TGTGCCTGGAGTCCATTGGACAGGGTGAACACTGAAGCTTTCTTT.

V is TRBV5-1 and J is TRBJ2-2; D unresolved. The CDR3 is made up of 12 amino acids. Germline-derived CDR1 and CDR2 are SGHRS and YFSETQ. The ends were cut back, 7 bases at V and 4 bases at J, with 8 bases in the middle. This CDR3 reads CASRPSTGELFF. For the CDR3, the DNA is TGCGCCAGCCGCCCCAGCACCGGGGAGCTGTTTTTT.

This chain uses TRBV29-1 with TRBJ2-2, with D perhaps being TRBD1 or TRBD2 (5 bases each). Per germline, CDR1 SQVTM and CDR2 ANQGSEA. V was clipped by 6 bases and J by 5 bases, with 13 bases between them. The CDR3 has 13 residues. The CDR3 bases are TGCAGCGTGGGGGACCTAAGGACCGGGGAGCTGTTTTTT. Its protein product is CSVGDLRTGELFF.

The chain links TRBV14 to TRBJ1-2, with a possible D match to TRBD1 (6 bases). Trimming shortened V by 3 bases and J by 3 bases, and 17 bases separated the two germline ends. The germline CDR1 and CDR2 sequences are SGHDN and FVKESK. The CDR3 covers 16 residues. CDR3 DNA: TGTGCCAGCAGCCAGGGGGCGCGGGTGACTGACTATGGCTACACCTTC. It encodes CASSQGARVTDYGYTF. Filled out from reference TRBV14 and TRBJ1-2, the complete variable domain reads EAGVTQFPSHSVIEKGQTVTLRCDPISGHDNLYWYRRVMGKEIKFLLHFVKESKQDESGMPNNRFLAERTGGTYSTLKVQPAELEDSGVYFCASSQGARVTDYGYTFGSGTRLTVV.